The present T cell receptor beta chain was sequenced within a study of vaccination and CD4 T cells after COVID-19. The overall study: Samples taken post-COVID came a median roughly 97 days after diagnosis, ranging from 35 to 161. Findings of the study overall: Convalescent patients displayed spike mono-reactivity in 304 of 307 vaccine-specific clones. Clonotypes reactive to SARS-CoV-2 had a median that went up from 21 to 38, but not significantly.

Treatment given: roughly ten-day PBMC culture with coronavirus spike peptide pools or control peptides (ViraFEST assay). Sequence data for DNA of cultured CD4+ T cells were generated by the Oncomine TCR Beta short-read assay. TCRdb redid the calling of the PCR reads with MiXCR, one entry per CDR3 protein. The sample includes some 25,000 distinct CDR3 sequences, 64% seen only once; the top ten take under 6.5%. A word on this clonotype: Its target is unknown.

Sequencing input: CD4+ T cells from blood, cultured in vitro. The sequence was collected from a human donor who had recovered from COVID-19.

Here the CDR3 DNA reads TGCAGTGCTAGAAGACTAGCGGGTAACAATGAGCAGTTCTTC. Its translation is CSARRLAGNNEQFF. The chain recombines TRBV20-1 with TRBJ2-1, with TRBD2 matching over 10 bases. Germline V lookup: CDR1 DFQATT, CDR2 SNEGSKA (reference sequence). Unmatched junction bases numbered 3, after V lost 2 bases and J lost 5 bases. The CDR3 loop spans 14 amino acids.